This T cell receptor beta chain emerged from a study of response to subunit inactivated influenza vaccine. Study-wide findings and caveats: Each seasonal flu vaccination may recruit only limited new T cells, authors suggested.

This clonotype has only a few counts. Its antigen is unidentified. V was clipped by 1 base and J by 2 bases, with 11 bases between them. The CDR3 has 16 amino acids. Looked up from germline, CDR1 is MGHDK and CDR2 is SYGVNS. TCRdb ran MiXCR on the RT-PCR reads and lists one entry per CDR3 protein. Among more than 450,000 distinct CDR3 sequences listed, approximately 12% were seen once. Sample: PBMCs from blood, taken on the day of vaccination. This TCR came from a man aged 50-60 years who received an inactivated influenza vaccine. The V gene is TRBV25-1, the J gene TRBJ2-2; possible D gene TRBD1, 5 bases. CDR3 protein: CASSELRQGNTGELFF. The CDR3 DNA is TGTGCCAGCAGTGAATTGAGGCAGGGTAACACCGGGGAGCTGTTTTTT.